The TCR beta chain under discussion was sequenced for a study of cytomegalovirus exposure and HLA in healthy donors. Study-wide findings and caveats: In an earlier analysis, about 90% or about 30%: the productive usage of most TCR beta V segments. HLA restriction was apparent for most CMV-associated TCR beta chains in a later analysis. Per published accounts, TCR beta sequences correctly predicted the HLA-A and HLA-B alleles of most subjects.

It was with 60 Vbeta and 13 Jbeta primers that the PCR ran. Under the authors' procedure: An analysis performed later counted about 80 million unique TCR beta chains (around 11 million of them shared). Sequenced by immunoSEQ multiplex PCR; TCRdb stores in-frame clones only, minus some. That table gives V, J and clone size, and the DNA gave D and trimming. Its table records 95,000 to 150,000 clones. Germline values: CDR1 GTSNPN, CDR2 SVGIG (reference sequence). Trimming removed 4 bases from V and 4 bases from J, with 16 bases in between. The CDR3 is 14 amino acids. As concerns this clone: Antigen specificity is unknown.

The receptor comes from a man aged 18 to 35 in good health and CMV-seronegative. J is TRBJ1-2 and V is TRBV30; D may be TRBD1 (5 bases). The sample taken for sequencing was PBMCs. Here the CDR3 DNA reads TGTGCCTGGACCTCTCCGGGGGGAACCTATGGCTACACCTTC. It specifies CAWTSPGGTYGYTF.